This entry features one T cell receptor beta chain sequence. Primers for the PCR totalled 60 Vbeta and 13 Jbeta. Sequenced by immunoSEQ multiplex PCR; TCRdb stores in-frame clones only, minus some. The sample carries around 170,000 clones, around 80% recorded once. The data were taken from a study of cytomegalovirus exposure and HLA in healthy donors. Germline V gives CDR1 GTSNPN, CDR2 SVGIG (reference sequence). V lost 4 bases and J 0 bases, leaving 14 bases between the germline ends. The CDR3 is 15 residues long. Sequenced material: PBMCs. The chain is built from TRBV30 and TRBJ2-3; tentative D call: TRBD2 (5 bases). The TCR originated in a middle-aged man in good health and CMV-seropositive. CDR3 residues: CAWTPPAGSTDTQYF. CDR3 coding DNA: TGTGCCTGGACCCCCCCCGCGGGTAGCACAGATACGCAGTATTTT.